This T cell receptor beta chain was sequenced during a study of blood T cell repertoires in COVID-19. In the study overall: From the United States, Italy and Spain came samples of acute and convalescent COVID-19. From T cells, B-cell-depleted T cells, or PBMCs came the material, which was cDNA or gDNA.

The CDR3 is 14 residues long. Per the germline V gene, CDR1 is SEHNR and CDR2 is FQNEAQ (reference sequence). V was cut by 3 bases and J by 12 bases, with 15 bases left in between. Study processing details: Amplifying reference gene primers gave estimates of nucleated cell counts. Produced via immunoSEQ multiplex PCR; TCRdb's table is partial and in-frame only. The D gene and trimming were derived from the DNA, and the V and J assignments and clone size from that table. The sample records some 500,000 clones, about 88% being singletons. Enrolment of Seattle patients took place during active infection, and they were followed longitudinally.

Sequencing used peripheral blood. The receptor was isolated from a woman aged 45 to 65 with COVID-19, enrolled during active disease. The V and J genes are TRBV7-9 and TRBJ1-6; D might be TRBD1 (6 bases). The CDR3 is CASSLATGLQPLHF. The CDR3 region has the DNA TGTGCCAGCAGCTTGGCTACAGGGCTCCAACCCCTCCACTTT.